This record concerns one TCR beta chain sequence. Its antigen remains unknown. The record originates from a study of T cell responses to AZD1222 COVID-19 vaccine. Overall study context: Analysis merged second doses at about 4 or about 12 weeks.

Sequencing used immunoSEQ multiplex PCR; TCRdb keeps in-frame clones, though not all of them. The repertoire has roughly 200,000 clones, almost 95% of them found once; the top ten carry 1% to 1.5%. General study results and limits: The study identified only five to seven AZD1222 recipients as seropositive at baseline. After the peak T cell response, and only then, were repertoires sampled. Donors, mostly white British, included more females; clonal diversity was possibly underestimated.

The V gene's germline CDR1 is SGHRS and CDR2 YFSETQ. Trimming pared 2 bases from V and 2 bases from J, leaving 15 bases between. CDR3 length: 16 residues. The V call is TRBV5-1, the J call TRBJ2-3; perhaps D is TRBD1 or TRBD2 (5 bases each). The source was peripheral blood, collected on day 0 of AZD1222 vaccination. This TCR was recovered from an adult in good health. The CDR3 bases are TGCGCCAGCAGCTTAAGGGACCCGGGGATCACAGATACGCAGTATTTT. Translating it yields CASSLRDPGITDTQYF. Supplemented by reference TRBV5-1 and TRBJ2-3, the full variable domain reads KAGVTQTPRYLIKTRGQQVTLSCSPISGHRSVSWYQQTPGQGLQFLFEYFSETQRNKGNFPGRFSGRQFSNSRSEMNVSTLELGDSALYLCASSLRDPGITDTQYFGPGTRLTVL.